This TCR beta chain came from a study of cytomegalovirus exposure and HLA in healthy donors. Points from the study as a whole: CMV antigen specificity was confirmed in vitro for a few CMV-associated chains. There were 150 or so TCR beta chains listed as cytomegalovirus-associated. Common viral pathogens seemed, in a later analysis, to connect with several of the most significant clusters.

This CDR3 has 14 residues. The germline V gene encodes CDR1 LNHDA and CDR2 SQIVND (reference sequence). The V end was cut by 3 bases, the J end by 3 bases, with 9 bases between. Donors sampled were nominally healthy, though unrecorded immune exposures were likely. In the case of this clone: The antigen is undetermined.

The PCR made use of 60 Vbeta and 13 Jbeta primers. Clones were sequenced by immunoSEQ multiplex PCR, and TCRdb holds only the in-frame ones, with some missing. This sample has approximately 190,000 clones; over 70% occur once, and the top ten carry 1.5% to 2%. The receptor's source is a man aged 35 to 55 in good health and CMV-seropositive. V usage is TRBV19 and J usage is TRBJ1-5; D possibly corresponds to TRBD1 (5 bases). Input material: PBMCs. The DNA for the CDR3 is TGTGCCAGTAGTATGGGGCAGACCAATCAGCCCCAGCATTTT. Translation gives CASSMGQTNQPQHF.